The 16 T cell receptor beta chains below were found in one sample sequenced in a study of T cells expressing NK-cell markers. After re-calling the 5' RACE reads, TCRdb lists one entry per CDR3 protein, DNA absent. The sample table includes 150,000 or so distinct CDR3 sequences. The sample was blood T cells: a sorted CD56 or NKG2C T cell subset, CD4+ or CD8+ T cells, or bulk PBMC T cells (not recorded which). Receptors were obtained from a woman aged 18-70 years in good health.

V gene TRBV12-3 or TRBV12-4 combines with J gene TRBJ1-5; TCRdb designates TRBD1, a call that cannot be tested without DNA. The CDR3 contains 16 residues. CDR3 amino acids: CASSIQDRASRQPQHF.

The chain joins TRBV6-5 to TRBJ1-3; as DNA is missing, the TRBD1 call by TCRdb cannot be tested. CDR1 MNHEY and CDR2 SVGAGI come from the germline V gene. There are 17 residues in the CDR3. The CDR3 sequence: CASSYSIQGLLSNTIYF.

The chain couples TRBV12-3 or TRBV12-4 to TRBJ1-2. The CDR3 contains 14 residues. The CDR3 here is CASGRSPVYYGYTF.

This chain connects TRBV9 to TRBJ2-7; TCRdb's D call, TRBD1, is unchecked because there is no DNA. The CDR3 loop spans 15 amino acids. The germline V gene encodes CDR1 SGDLS and CDR2 YYNGEE. The CDR3 loop is CASSAGGTGGYEQYF.

The genes are TRBV7-2 and TRBJ2-1; the D call of TRBD2 rests on TCRdb alone, since no DNA is present to check it. The germline CDR1 and CDR2 sequences are SGHTA and FQGNSA. CDR3 length: 15 amino acids. CDR3 loop: CASSSWGGRASEQFF.

CDR3 protein: CSVVGQSSYNEQFF. The J gene is TRBJ2-1, the V gene TRBV29-1. Germline lookup yields CDR1 SQVTM and CDR2 ANQGSEA. The CDR3 has 14 amino acids.

The chain is built from TRBV4-2 and TRBJ2-7; TCRdb picks TRBD2, but there is no DNA to check that call. The germline V gene encodes CDR1 LGHNA and CDR2 YNFKEQ. CDR3 size: 15 residues. CDR3: CASSQKTSGVIEQYF.

V is TRBV5-1 and J is TRBJ1-2; with no DNA, the TCRdb D assignment of TRBD1 cannot be verified. This CDR3 comprises 16 residues. The germline CDR1 and CDR2 sequences are SGHRS and YFSETQ. CDR3 residues: CASSLAGVGQGNGYTF.

V gene TRBV11-2 combines with J gene TRBJ2-5; TCRdb reports TRBD1, a call that lacks DNA to check it against. This CDR3 is built from 13 residues. In germline, CDR1 is SGHAT, CDR2 FQNNGV. The CDR3 reads CATREGTVETQYF.

The chain couples TRBV4-2 to TRBJ2-3; TCRdb indicates TRBD2, and absent DNA this call remains unverified. The CDR3 totals 20 residues. The V gene's germline CDR1 is LGHNA and CDR2 YNFKEQ. The CDR3 loop reads CASSQVVRTSGTGKASTQYF.

The genes are TRBV2 and TRBJ2-7. The CDR3 is 13 residues long. CDR1 SNHLY and CDR2 FYNNEI come from the germline V gene. This CDR3 reads CASSTDSSYEQYF. Supplemented by reference TRBV2 and TRBJ2-7, the full variable domain reads EPEVTQTPSHQVTQMGQEVILRCVPISNHLYFYWYRQILGQKVEFLVSFYNNEISEKSEIFDDQFSVERPDGSNFTLKIRSTKLEDSAMYFCASSTDSSYEQYFGPGTRLTVT.

The rearrangement uses TRBV21-1 and TRBJ1-1; TCRdb's D call of TRBD1 is untestable without DNA. TRBV21-1 is recorded as a pseudogene. CDR3 length equals 14 residues. CDR3 sequence reads: CASSKQGIGTEAFF.

V usage is TRBV12-3 or TRBV12-4 and J usage is TRBJ2-7; TCRdb outputs TRBD1, but without DNA this stays unchecked. This CDR3 is 17 amino acids long. The CDR3 here is CASSLGRNRDVSYEQYF.

The chain links TRBV10-3 to TRBJ2-1; TCRdb selects TRBD2, and the lack of DNA leaves this call unchecked. Germline V gene lookup returns CDR1 ENHRY and CDR2 SYGVKD. CDR3 length: 15 amino acids. The CDR3 protein is CAIKTGTSGRSEQFF.

The chain joins TRBV24-1 to TRBJ2-5; TCRdb designates TRBD2, a call that cannot be tested without DNA. CDR3 length equals 18 residues. The germline V gene encodes CDR1 KGHDR and CDR2 SFDVKD. CDR3 protein: CATSDRATSGRAGETQYF.

The rearrangement links TRBV5-1 to TRBJ2-7. The CDR3 is 14 residues long. Germline V gene data show CDR1 as SGHRS and CDR2 as YFSETQ. CDR3 residues: CASKRLAASYEQYF.